The present entry profiles one T cell receptor beta chain with its context. Antigen specificity is unknown. Both iRepertoire HTBI primers and Arm-PCR of CDR3 regions were used to build the TCR beta libraries. TCRdb analysed the multiplex PCR reads with MiXCR anew, one entry per CDR3 protein. The sample includes about 330,000 distinct CDR3 sequences, about 17% seen only once; the top ten take just over 20%. Time point here: newly diagnosed GD, antithyroid drugs for less than 3 months. PBMCs were the source of the RNA used for TCR sequencing. American Thyroid Association guidelines served as the basis for diagnosing Graves' disease. The source of the sample is a study of regulatory T cells in long-lasting Graves disease. Study-wide results and limits: With persistent disease, TRBV28, TRBJ1-2 and TRBJ2-5 were the favored segments. Persistent patients had a count of shared public clonotypes (approximately 3,000) that exceeded that of new patients (around 970).

The CDR3 loop spans 14 amino acids. Trimming took 1 base from V and 2 from J, leaving 6 bases between them. From germline, CDR1 is MGHRA and CDR2 YSYEKL. The same sample was also used in a study of T cells in Graves' hyperthyroidism and ophthalmopathy. This second report adds: These patients, aged 18 to 65, had recently diagnosed hyperthyroidism lasting under 2 months.

Material: peripheral blood mononuclear cells (PBMCs), obtained at new diagnosis, from a patient treated with antithyroid drugs. This rearrangement joins TRBV4-1 to TRBJ1-3, with unresolved D. This sequence originates from a woman aged 18-29 years with Graves disease. CDR3 DNA: TGCGCCAGCAGCCAAGGGGCCGCTGGAAACACCATATATTTT. Translated: CASSQGAAGNTIYF.